The source of this TCR beta chain is a study of T cell repertoires in cytomegalovirus infection. Study background: HLA-B-restricted CMV epitopes that are well studied were used alongside recently identified HLA-C-restricted ones.

In germline, CDR1 is SGHVS, CDR2 FQNEAQ. V lost 4 bases and J lost 0, with 9 bases in between. CDR3 size: 14 residues. TCRdb analysed the reads with MiXCR anew, one entry per CDR3 protein. The sample has some 920,000 distinct CDR3 sequences, approximately 31% seen once. This clonotype was seen many times. The antigen remains unidentified. The sequencing used cultured CD8+ T cells from PBMCs, collected from culture after CMV antigen stimulation. The TCR comes from a human donor in good health (CMV status not recorded). Some clones in this sample may be carry-over from other donors' samples. This chain links TRBV7-8 with TRBJ1-2; D is perhaps TRBD1 (5 bases). CDR3 bases: TGTGCCAGCAGCTCGGACAAAGCTAACTATGGCTACACCTTC. Translated, it gives CASSSDKANYGYTF.